One and the same sample provided the 9 T cell receptor beta chains below, sequenced in a study of T cell responses to AZD1222 COVID-19 vaccine. The table came from immunoSEQ multiplex PCR; TCRdb's copy has only in-frame clones and leaves some out. The data contain about 160,000 clones, 75% to 95% of them singletons. The sample consisted of peripheral blood, taken on day 0 of AZD1222 vaccination. The receptors come from an adult in good health.

V usage is TRBV7-2 and J usage is TRBJ1-1; 8 positions match TRBD1. Germline values: CDR1 SGHTA, CDR2 FQGNSA. V shed 5 bases, J shed 5 bases, and the junction held 7 bases outside the gene matches. The length of the CDR3 is 14 residues. DNA for the CDR3: TGTGCCAGCAGCCGGACAGGGCTTAAGACTGAAGCTTTCTTT. It encodes CASSRTGLKTEAFF.

The V call is TRBV7-2, the J call TRBJ1-3, with D perhaps TRBD1 (6 bases). This CDR3 spans 14 amino acids. CDR1 is SGHTA and CDR2 is FQGNSA in the germline V gene. Trimming stripped 5 bases from V and 5 bases from J, with 13 bases between. The DNA for the CDR3 is TGTGCCAGCAGCCCCCGGACAGTGAGAAACACCATATATTTT. This encodes CASSPRTVRNTIYF. The full variable domain, rest sourced from reference TRBV7-2 and TRBJ1-3, is GAGVSQSPSNKVTEKGKDVELRCDPISGHTALYWYRQSLGQGLEFLIYFQGNSAPDKSGLPSDRFSAERTGGSVSTLTIQRTQQEDSAVYLCASSPRTVRNTIYFGEGSWLTVV.

This rearrangement joins TRBV5-5 to TRBJ1-5; D gene uncertain. Trimming shortened V by 2 bases and J by 2 bases, and 11 bases separated the two germline ends. The CDR3 loop spans 15 amino acids. Germline lookup yields CDR1 SGHKS and CDR2 YYEKEE (reference sequence). CDR3 region: CASSLSVGGNQPQHF. The CDR3 nucleotides read TGTGCCAGCAGCTTATCAGTTGGGGGCAATCAGCCCCAGCATTTT.

CDR3 sequence (DNA): TGTGCCAGTAGTATACGGGGCAGCCTAAGGATCCATGGCTACACCTTC. Translated, it gives CASSIRGSLRIHGYTF. V usage is TRBV19 and J usage is TRBJ1-2; D is possibly TRBD1 (5 bases). Germline V gene lookup returns CDR1 LNHDA and CDR2 SQIVND (reference sequence). V gave up 2 bases and J gave up 6 bases, with 19 bases separating them. This CDR3 is 16 amino acids long.

The chain combines TRBV6-6 with TRBJ1-2; D is undetermined. The CDR3 covers 15 residues. V lost 4 bases and J 4 bases, leaving 16 bases between the germline ends. Germline CDR1 and CDR2: MNHNY and SVGAGI (reference sequence). This CDR3 reads CASSSGRVYAYGYTF. DNA of the CDR3: TGTGCCAGCAGTTCCGGACGGGTTTATGCCTATGGCTACACCTTC.

This clone was seen once. This chain joins TRBV18 and TRBJ1-2; perhaps TRBD1 as D (6 bases). This CDR3 region has 14 residues. Per the germline V gene, CDR1 is KGHSH and CDR2 is LQKENI. V was cut by 3 bases and J by 3 bases, with 11 bases left in between. CDR3 sequence (DNA): TGTGCCAGCTCACCCAGGGGCCCGGACTATGGCTACACCTTC. As protein: CASSPRGPDYGYTF.

This CDR3 reads CASTLRGTKNIQYF. The CDR3 region has the DNA TGTGCCAGCACCCTCAGGGGAACCAAAAACATTCAGTACTTC. J is TRBJ2-4 and V is TRBV28, with D perhaps TRBD1 (6 bases). This CDR3 contains 14 residues. V dropped 7 bases and J dropped 2 bases, with 12 bases sitting between them. Germline lookup yields CDR1 MDHEN and CDR2 SYDVKM. The variable domain in full, with the rest retrieved from reference TRBV28 and TRBJ2-4, is DVKVTQSSRYLVKRTGEKVFLECVQDMDHENMFWYRQDPGLGLRLIYFSYDVKMKEKGDIPEGYSVSREKKERFSLILESASTNQTSMYLCASTLRGTKNIQYFGAGTRLSVL.

V and J are TRBV19 and TRBJ1-5, with a tentative D call TRBD1 (5 bases). The CDR3 extends over 12 amino acids. V lost 8 bases, J lost 4 bases, and 9 bases lay in between. Looked up from germline, CDR1 is LNHDA and CDR2 is SQIVND (reference sequence). The CDR3 reads CASGQSNQPQHF. The DNA for the CDR3 is TGTGCCAGTGGACAAAGTAATCAGCCCCAGCATTTT.

This clone is a singleton in its sample. The chain employs TRBV12-3 or TRBV12-4 and TRBJ1-2, with no clear D. There are 13 residues in the CDR3. The ends were cut back, 3 bases at V and 7 bases at J, with 12 bases in the middle. CDR3 coding DNA: TGTGCCAGCAGTTTCGTCCGGGAAGTTGGCTACACCTTC. Amino acid sequence: CASSFVREVGYTF.